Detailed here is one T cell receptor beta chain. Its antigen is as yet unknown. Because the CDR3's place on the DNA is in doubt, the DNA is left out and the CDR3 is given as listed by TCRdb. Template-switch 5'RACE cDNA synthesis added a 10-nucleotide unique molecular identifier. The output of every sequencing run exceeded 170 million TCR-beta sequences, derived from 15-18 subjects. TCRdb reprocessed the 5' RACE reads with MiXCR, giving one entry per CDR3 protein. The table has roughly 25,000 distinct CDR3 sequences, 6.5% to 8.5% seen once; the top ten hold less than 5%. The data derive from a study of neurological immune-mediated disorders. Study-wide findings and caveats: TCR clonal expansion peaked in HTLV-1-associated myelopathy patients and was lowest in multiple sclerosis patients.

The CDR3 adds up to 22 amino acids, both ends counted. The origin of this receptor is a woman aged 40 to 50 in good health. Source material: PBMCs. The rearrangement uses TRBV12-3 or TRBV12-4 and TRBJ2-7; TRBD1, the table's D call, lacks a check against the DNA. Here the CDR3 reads CASSFYICSARDRGVNSYEQYF.